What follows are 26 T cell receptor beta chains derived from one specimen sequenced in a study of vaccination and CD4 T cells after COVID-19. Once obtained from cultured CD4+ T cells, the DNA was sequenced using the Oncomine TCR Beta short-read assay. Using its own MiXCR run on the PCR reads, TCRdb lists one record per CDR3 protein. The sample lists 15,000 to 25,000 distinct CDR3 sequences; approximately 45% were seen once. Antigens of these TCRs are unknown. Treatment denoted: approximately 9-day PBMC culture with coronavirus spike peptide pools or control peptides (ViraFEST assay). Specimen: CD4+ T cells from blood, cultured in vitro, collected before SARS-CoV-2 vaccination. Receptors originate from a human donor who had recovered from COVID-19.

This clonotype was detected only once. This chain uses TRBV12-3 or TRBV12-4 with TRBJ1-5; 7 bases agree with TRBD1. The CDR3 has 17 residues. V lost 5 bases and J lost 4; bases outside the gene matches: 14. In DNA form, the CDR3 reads TGTGCCAGCAGTCCCCGGGACAGCCGGGTGGGTAATCAGCCCCAGCATTTT. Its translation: CASSPRDSRVGNQPQHF.

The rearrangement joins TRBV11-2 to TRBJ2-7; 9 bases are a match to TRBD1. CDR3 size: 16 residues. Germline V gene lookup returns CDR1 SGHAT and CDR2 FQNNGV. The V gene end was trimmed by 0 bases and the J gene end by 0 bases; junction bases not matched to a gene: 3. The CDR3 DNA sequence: TGTGCCAGCAGCTTAGAAGGGGACAGGGACTCCTACGAGCAGTACTTC. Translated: CASSLEGDRDSYEQYF.

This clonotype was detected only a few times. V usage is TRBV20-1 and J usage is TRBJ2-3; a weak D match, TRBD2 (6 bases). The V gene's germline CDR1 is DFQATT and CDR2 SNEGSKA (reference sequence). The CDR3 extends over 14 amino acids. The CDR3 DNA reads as TGCAGCTCCCCGACTAGGGGATCCACAGATACGCAGTATTTT. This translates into CSSPTRGSTDTQYF.

CDR3 sequence: CASSLEGRPNYGYTF. CDR3 DNA: TGTGCCAGCAGCTTAGAGGGTCGCCCTAACTATGGCTACACCTTC. The rearrangement uses TRBV11-2 and TRBJ1-2; no reliable D call. The V and J ends lost 0 bases and 0 bases respectively, with 8 bases between them. Germline V lookup: CDR1 SGHAT, CDR2 FQNNGV. CDR3 length equals 15 residues.

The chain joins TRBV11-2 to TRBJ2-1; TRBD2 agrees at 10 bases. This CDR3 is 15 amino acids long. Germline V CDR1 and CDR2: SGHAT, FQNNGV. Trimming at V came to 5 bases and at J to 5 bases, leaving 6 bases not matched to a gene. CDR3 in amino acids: CASSVTSGTDNEQFF. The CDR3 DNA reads TGTGCCAGCAGCGTCACTAGCGGGACGGACAATGAGCAGTTCTTC.

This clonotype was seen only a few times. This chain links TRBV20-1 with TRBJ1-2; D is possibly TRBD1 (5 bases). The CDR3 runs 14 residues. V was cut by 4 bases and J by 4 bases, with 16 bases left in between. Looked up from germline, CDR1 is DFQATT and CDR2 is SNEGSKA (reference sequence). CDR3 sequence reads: CSAKKGVLGYGYTF. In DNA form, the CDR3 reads TGCAGTGCTAAGAAAGGGGTTCTTGGCTATGGCTACACCTTC.

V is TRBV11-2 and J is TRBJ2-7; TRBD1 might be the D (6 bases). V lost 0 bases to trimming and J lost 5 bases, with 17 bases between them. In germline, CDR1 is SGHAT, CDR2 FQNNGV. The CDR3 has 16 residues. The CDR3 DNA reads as TGTGCCAGCAGCTTAGATCAGGGGCTCCTTCTCAACGAGCAGTACTTC. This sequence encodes CASSLDQGLLLNEQYF.

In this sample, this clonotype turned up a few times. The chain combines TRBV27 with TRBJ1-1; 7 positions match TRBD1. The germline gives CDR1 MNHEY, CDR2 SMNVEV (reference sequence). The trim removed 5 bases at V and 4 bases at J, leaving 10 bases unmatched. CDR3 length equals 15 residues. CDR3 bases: TGTGCCAGCAGTATCCGCAGGGGGTTAGGCACTGAAGCTTTCTTT. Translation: CASSIRRGLGTEAFF.

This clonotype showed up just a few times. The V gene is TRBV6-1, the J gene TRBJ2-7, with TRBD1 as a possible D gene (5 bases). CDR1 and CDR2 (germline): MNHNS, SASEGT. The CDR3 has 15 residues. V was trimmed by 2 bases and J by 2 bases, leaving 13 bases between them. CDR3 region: CASSESGAGPYEQYF. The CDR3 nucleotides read TGTGCCAGCAGTGAAAGTGGGGCAGGGCCCTACGAGCAGTACTTC.

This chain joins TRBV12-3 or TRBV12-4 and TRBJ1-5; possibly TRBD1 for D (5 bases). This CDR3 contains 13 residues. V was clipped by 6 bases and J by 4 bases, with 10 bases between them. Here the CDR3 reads CASRGTGNQPQHF. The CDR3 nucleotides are TGTGCCAGCAGAGGGACGGGGAATCAGCCCCAGCATTTT.

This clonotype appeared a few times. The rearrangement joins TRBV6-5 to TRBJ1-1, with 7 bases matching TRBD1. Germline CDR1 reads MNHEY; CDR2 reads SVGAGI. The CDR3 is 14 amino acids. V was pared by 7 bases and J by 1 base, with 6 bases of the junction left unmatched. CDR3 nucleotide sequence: TGTGCCAGCACTTATGACAGGGCGAACACTGAAGCTTTCTTT. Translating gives CASTYDRANTEAFF.

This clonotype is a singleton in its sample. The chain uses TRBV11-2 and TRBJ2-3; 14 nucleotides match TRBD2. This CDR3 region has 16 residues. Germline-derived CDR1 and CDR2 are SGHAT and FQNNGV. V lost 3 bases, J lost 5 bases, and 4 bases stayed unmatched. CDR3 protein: CASSLATSGGVDTQYF. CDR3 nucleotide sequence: TGTGCCAGCAGCTTGGCGACTAGCGGGGGGGTAGATACGCAGTATTTT.

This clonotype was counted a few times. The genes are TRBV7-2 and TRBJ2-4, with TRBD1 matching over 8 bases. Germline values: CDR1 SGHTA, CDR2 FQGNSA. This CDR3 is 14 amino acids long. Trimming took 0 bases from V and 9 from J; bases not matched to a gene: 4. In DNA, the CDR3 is TGTGCCAGCAGCTTAGCATTGCAGGGGGCCATTCAGTACTTC. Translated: CASSLALQGAIQYF.

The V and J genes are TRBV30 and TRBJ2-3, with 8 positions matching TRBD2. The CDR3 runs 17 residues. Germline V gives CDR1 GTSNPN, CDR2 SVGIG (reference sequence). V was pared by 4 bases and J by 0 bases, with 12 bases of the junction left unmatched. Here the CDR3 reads CAWMSGGAGPSTDTQYF. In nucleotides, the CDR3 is TGTGCCTGGATGTCCGGGGGGGCCGGCCCAAGCACAGATACGCAGTATTTT.

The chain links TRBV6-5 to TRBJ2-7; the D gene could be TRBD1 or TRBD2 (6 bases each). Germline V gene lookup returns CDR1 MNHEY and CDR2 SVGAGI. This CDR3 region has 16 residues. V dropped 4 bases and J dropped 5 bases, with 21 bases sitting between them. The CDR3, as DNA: TGTGCCAGCAGTTCCGGGGGCCTCATCCAGGTAAACGAGCAGTACTTC. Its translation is CASSSGGLIQVNEQYF.

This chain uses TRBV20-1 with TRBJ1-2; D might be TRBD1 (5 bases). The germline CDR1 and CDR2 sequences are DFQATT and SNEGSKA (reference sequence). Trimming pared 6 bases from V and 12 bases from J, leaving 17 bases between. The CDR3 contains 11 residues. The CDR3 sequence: CSANPGAFHTF. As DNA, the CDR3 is TGCAGTGCCAACCCCGGGGCCTTCCACACCTTC.

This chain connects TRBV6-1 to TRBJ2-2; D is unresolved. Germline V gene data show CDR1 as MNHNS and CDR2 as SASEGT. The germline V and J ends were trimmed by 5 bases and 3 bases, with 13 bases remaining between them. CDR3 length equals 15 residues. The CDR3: CASSSGNLYTGELFF. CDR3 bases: TGTGCCAGCAGTAGTGGGAACTTATACACCGGGGAGCTGTTTTTT.

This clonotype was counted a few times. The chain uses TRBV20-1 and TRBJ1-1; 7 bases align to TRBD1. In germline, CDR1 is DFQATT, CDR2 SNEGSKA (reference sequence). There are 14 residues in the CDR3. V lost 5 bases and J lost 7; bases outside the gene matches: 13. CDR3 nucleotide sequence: TGCAGTGCTGGTACTTTACGGGACAGACGTGAAGCTTTCTTT. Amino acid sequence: CSAGTLRDRREAFF.

CDR3 DNA sequence: TGTGCCAGTAGTCCTTCCGGGAGTGGAGAGACCCAGTACTTC. This sequence encodes CASSPSGSGETQYF. The chain carries TRBV19 and TRBJ2-5, with a tentative D call TRBD2 (6 bases). There are 14 residues in the CDR3. V lost 5 bases and J lost 4, with 14 bases in between. CDR1 and CDR2 from the germline V gene are LNHDA and SQIVND (reference sequence).

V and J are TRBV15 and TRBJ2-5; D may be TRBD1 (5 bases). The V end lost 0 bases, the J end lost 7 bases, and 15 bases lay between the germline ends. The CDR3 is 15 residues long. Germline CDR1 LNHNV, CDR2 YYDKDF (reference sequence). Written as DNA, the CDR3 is TGTGCCACCAGCAGAGATCGTAGGGGAAAGGGGACCCAGTACTTC. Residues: CATSRDRRGKGTQYF.

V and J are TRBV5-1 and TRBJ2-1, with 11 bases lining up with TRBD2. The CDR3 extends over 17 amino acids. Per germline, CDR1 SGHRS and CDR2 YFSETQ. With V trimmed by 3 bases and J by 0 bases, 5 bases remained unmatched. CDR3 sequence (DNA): TGCGCCAGCAGCTCTATAGCGGGAGGGGCCTCCTACAATGAGCAGTTCTTC. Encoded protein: CASSSIAGGASYNEQFF.

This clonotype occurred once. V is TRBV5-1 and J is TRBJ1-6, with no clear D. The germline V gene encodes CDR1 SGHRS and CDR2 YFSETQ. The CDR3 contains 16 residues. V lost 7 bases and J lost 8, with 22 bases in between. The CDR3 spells CASLYGPHLRDSPLHF. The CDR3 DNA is TGCGCCAGCCTCTACGGGCCTCACTTACGTGATTCACCCCTCCACTTT. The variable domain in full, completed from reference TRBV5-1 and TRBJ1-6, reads KAGVTQTPRYLIKTRGQQVTLSCSPISGHRSVSWYQQTPGQGLQFLFEYFSETQRNKGNFPGRFSGRQFSNSRSEMNVSTLELGDSALYLCASLYGPHLRDSPLHFGNGTRLTVT.

The CDR3 DNA sequence: TGTGCCAGCAGCCTCACGATAGACTATGGCTACACCTTC. Translating it yields CASSLTIDYGYTF. This chain links TRBV12-3 or TRBV12-4 with TRBJ1-2; D is unclear. The V end was cut by 6 bases, the J end by 3 bases, with 11 bases between. The CDR3 covers 13 residues.

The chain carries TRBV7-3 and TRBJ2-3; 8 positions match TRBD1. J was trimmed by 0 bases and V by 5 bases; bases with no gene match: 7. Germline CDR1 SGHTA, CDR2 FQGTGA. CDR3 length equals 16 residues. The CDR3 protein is CASSPGTGPSTDTQYF. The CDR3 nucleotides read TGTGCCAGCAGCCCAGGGACAGGACCTAGCACAGATACGCAGTATTTT.

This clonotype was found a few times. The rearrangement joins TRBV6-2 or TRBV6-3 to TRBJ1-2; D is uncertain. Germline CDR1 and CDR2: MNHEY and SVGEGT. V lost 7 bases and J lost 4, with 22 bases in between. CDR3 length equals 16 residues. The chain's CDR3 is CASNERRPDVGYGYTF. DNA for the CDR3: TGTGCCAGCAACGAAAGACGCCCAGACGTGGGCTATGGCTACACCTTC.

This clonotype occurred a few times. The CDR3 region has the DNA TGCAGTGCCCTCCCGTTATCCCCTTACAATGAGCAGTTCTTC. Its protein is CSALPLSPYNEQFF. The chain employs TRBV20-1 and TRBJ2-1; D ambiguous. Germline lookup yields CDR1 DFQATT and CDR2 SNEGSKA (reference sequence). There are 14 residues in the CDR3. V was shortened by 6 bases and J by 4 bases, with 16 bases between the two germline ends.